The 25 T cell receptor beta chains below were found in one sample sequenced in a study of Ad26.COV2.S vaccination and SARS-CoV-2 variants. The treatment denotes: some 19 received Ad26.COV2.S at low or high dose, single or two shots; several received placebo; per-sample allocation not given. The investigators took samples on day 63 after the first vaccine or placebo injection. Clones were read by immunoSEQ multiplex PCR, and TCRdb kept only the in-frame ones, dropping some. Here the sample spans a few hundred thousand clones, approximately 92% being singletons. Sequencing used peripheral blood, obtained in a trial of Ad26.COV2.S vaccine versus placebo. The receptors were sampled from a person aged 18-65 years who received the Ad26.COV2.S COVID-19 vaccine or a placebo.

The genes are TRBV15 and TRBJ1-5, with unresolved D. The CDR3 is 16 residues long. CDR1 and CDR2 from the germline V gene are LNHNV and YYDKDF (reference sequence). Between the trimmed V and J ends, which lost 3 bases and 1 base, there was a span of 13 bases. Here the CDR3 reads CATSSLEGPSNQPQHF. CDR3 bases: TGTGCCACCAGCAGCCTGGAAGGGCCGAGCAATCAGCCCCAGCATTTT.

This chain connects TRBV9 to TRBJ2-2; D gene unclear. There are 14 residues in the CDR3. CDR1 is SGDLS, CDR2 YYNGEE, per germline. V was trimmed by 4 bases and J by 6 bases, leaving 13 bases between them. CDR3 region: CASSPRQGAGELFF. The CDR3, as DNA: TGTGCCAGCAGCCCCCGACAAGGCGCCGGGGAGCTGTTTTTT.

The chain couples TRBV27 to TRBJ2-7; D is undetermined. V lost 4 bases and J lost 3, with 10 bases in between. The CDR3 is 13 amino acids. Germline loops: CDR1 MNHEY, CDR2 SMNVEV (reference sequence). Written as DNA, the CDR3 is TGTGCCAGCAGTTACGGACCTCACTACGAGCAGTACTTC. As protein: CASSYGPHYEQYF.

CDR3 sequence: CAHRGQGGELFF. CDR3 DNA sequence: TGTGCCCACAGGGGTCAGGGCGGGGAGCTGTTTTTT. This chain links TRBV7-3 with TRBJ2-2; 7 bases are a match to TRBD1. Germline V gives CDR1 SGHTA, CDR2 FQGTGA. The V segment lost 11 bases and the J segment 7 bases; nucleotides outside the gene matches: 7. The CDR3 is 12 amino acids. Based on the CDR3 plus reference TRBV7-3 and TRBJ2-2, the full variable domain is GAGVSQTPSNKVTEKGKYVELRCDPISGHTALYWYRQSLGQGPEFLIYFQGTGAADDSGLPNDRFFAVRPEGSVSTLKIQRTERGDSAVYLCAHRGQGGELFFGEGSRLTVL.

This chain links TRBV3-1 (or the pseudogene TRBV3-2) with TRBJ1-1; D not resolved. Per the germline V gene, CDR1 is LGHDT and CDR2 is YNNKEL (reference sequence). The CDR3 loop spans 15 amino acids. The V and J ends lost 0 bases and 5 bases respectively, with 13 bases between them. CDR3 nucleotides: TGTGCCAGCAGCCAAGATCCGGGTATGGCAACTGAAGCTTTCTTT. This encodes CASSQDPGMATEAFF.

The V call is TRBV6-5, the J call TRBJ1-1, with D possibly being TRBD1 (5 bases). The CDR3 contains 14 residues. CDR1 is MNHEY and CDR2 is SVGAGI in the germline V gene. V was trimmed by 8 bases and J by 4 bases, leaving 17 bases between them. CDR3 bases: TGTGCCAGCGCCCGAGCGGGGGGGGGCACTGAAGCTTTCTTT. It specifies CASARAGGGTEAFF.

This rearrangement joins TRBV11-2 to TRBJ2-2, with a tentative D call TRBD1 (5 bases). Trimming took off 11 bases at V and 5 bases at J, with 12 bases between the two ends. The CDR3 spans 12 residues. Germline CDR1 SGHAT, CDR2 FQNNGV. CDR3: CAVARGTGELFF. CDR3 DNA: TGTGCCGTAGCTAGGGGAACCGGGGAGCTGTTTTTT.

The chain has TRBV6-6 and TRBJ2-7, with TRBD2 identical over 13 bases. The V gene's germline CDR1 is MNHNY and CDR2 SVGAGI (reference sequence). Trimming cost V 4 bases and J 4 bases; bases outside gene matches: 4. CDR3 length: 15 amino acids. The CDR3 DNA reads as TGTGCCAGCAGTTCTCCGGGACTAGCGGGGTACGAGCAGTACTTC. It is translated as CASSSPGLAGYEQYF.

The chain employs TRBV30 and TRBJ2-4, with a possible D match to TRBD1 (5 bases). The CDR3 is made up of 16 amino acids. Germline V CDR1 and CDR2: GTSNPN, SVGIG (reference sequence). Trimming shortened V by 0 bases and J by 0 bases, and 12 bases separated the two germline ends. The CDR3 loop is CAWSVGVSPAKNIQYF. The CDR3 DNA is TGTGCCTGGAGTGTAGGGGTGTCTCCAGCCAAAAACATTCAGTACTTC.

V gene TRBV3-1 (or the pseudogene TRBV3-2) combines with J gene TRBJ1-5, with D tentatively TRBD1 (6 bases). Germline V gene sequence: CDR1 LGHDT, CDR2 YNNKEL (reference sequence). V dropped 5 bases and J dropped 5 bases, with 10 bases sitting between them. This CDR3 spans 13 amino acids. The chain's CDR3 is CASSKQGDQPQHF. In DNA, the CDR3 is TGTGCCAGCAGCAAACAGGGAGATCAGCCCCAGCATTTT.

Only one count was recorded for this clone. The chain uses TRBV11-2 and TRBJ2-7; 14 bases fit TRBD2. This CDR3 is built from 18 residues. Trimming cost V 5 bases and J 9 bases; bases outside gene matches: 18. The germline CDR1 and CDR2 sequences are SGHAT and FQNNGV. CDR3 coding DNA: TGTGCCAGCAGCCCCCCTACGGGGCTTGGGACTAGCGGGAGAAGGCAGTACTTC. It specifies CASSPPTGLGTSGRRQYF.

The chain recombines TRBV27 with TRBJ2-5, with 11 bases lining up with TRBD1. The CDR3 consists of 13 residues. Per the germline V gene, CDR1 is MNHEY and CDR2 is SMNVEV (reference sequence). V was clipped by 5 bases and J by 8 bases; unmatched bases: 4. The CDR3 coding sequence is TGTGCCAGCAGTCGGGACAGGGGGGTAACCCAGTACTTC. Its translation: CASSRDRGVTQYF.

The chain carries TRBV7-2 and TRBJ2-5; 11 bases agree with TRBD2. V gave up 5 bases and J gave up 1 base; unmatched junction bases: 3. This CDR3 is 15 amino acids long. Germline V lookup: CDR1 SGHTA, CDR2 FQGNSA. CDR3 sequence reads: CASSVSGRAQETQYF. The CDR3 DNA sequence: TGTGCCAGCAGCGTTAGCGGGAGGGCCCAAGAGACCCAGTACTTC.

The chain uses TRBV2 and TRBJ1-5; D gene uncertain. There are 15 residues in the CDR3. V lost 4 bases and J 0 bases, leaving 10 bases between the germline ends. Germline loops: CDR1 SNHLY, CDR2 FYNNEI. The CDR3 nucleotides are TGTGCCAGCAGTGGTCCCGGGTATAGCAATCAGCCCCAGCATTTT. Amino acid sequence: CASSGPGYSNQPQHF. The entire variable domain, with the rest obtained from reference TRBV2 and TRBJ1-5, is as follows: EPEVTQTPSHQVTQMGQEVILRCVPISNHLYFYWYRQILGQKVEFLVSFYNNEISEKSEIFDDQFSVERPDGSNFTLKIRSTKLEDSAMYFCASSGPGYSNQPQHFGDGTRLSIL.

J is TRBJ1-1 and V is TRBV7-3; D remains unclear. The CDR3 extends over 14 amino acids. Per the germline V gene, CDR1 is SGHTA and CDR2 is FQGTGA. V was pared by 2 bases and J by 1 base, with 8 bases between. The CDR3 nucleotides are TGTGCCAGCAGCTTAGGTTTCGGGAACACTGAAGCTTTCTTT. Its protein is CASSLGFGNTEAFF.

The rearrangement links TRBV2 to TRBJ1-4; a possible D gene is TRBD1 (5 bases). V gave up 3 bases and J gave up 8 bases, with 10 bases separating them. CDR1 and CDR2 from the germline V gene are SNHLY and FYNNEI. The CDR3 totals 13 residues. This chain's CDR3 is CASSDRVDEKLFF. DNA of the CDR3: TGTGCCAGCAGTGACAGGGTGGACGAAAAACTGTTTTTT. Combining the CDR3 with reference TRBV2 and TRBJ1-4 gives the whole variable domain EPEVTQTPSHQVTQMGQEVILRCVPISNHLYFYWYRQILGQKVEFLVSFYNNEISEKSEIFDDQFSVERPDGSNFTLKIRSTKLEDSAMYFCASSDRVDEKLFFGSGTQLSVL.

V usage is TRBV4-3 and J usage is TRBJ1-1; TRBD1 matches 7 bases. This CDR3 contains 16 residues. Trimming took 1 base from V and 0 from J; bases not matched to a gene: 5. Per germline, CDR1 LGHNA and CDR2 YSLEER. CDR3 protein: CASSQGNRGVNTEAFF. The CDR3 DNA follows: TGCGCCAGCAGCCAAGGGAACAGGGGAGTGAACACTGAAGCTTTCTTT.

This chain connects TRBV18 to TRBJ2-2; 7 nucleotides agree with TRBD2. V lost 8 bases, J lost 7 bases, and 19 bases stayed unmatched. From germline, CDR1 is KGHSH and CDR2 LQKENI. The CDR3 contains 17 residues. This CDR3 reads CASPQLVAGAAVGELFF. Here the CDR3 DNA reads TGTGCCAGCCCTCAGTTGGTTGCGGGAGCCGCAGTCGGGGAGCTGTTTTTT.

The chain combines TRBV30 with TRBJ2-7; the match to TRBD1 covers 8 bases. This CDR3 spans 15 amino acids. The germline CDR1 and CDR2 sequences are GTSNPN and SVGIG (reference sequence). Trimming at V came to 2 bases and at J to 4 bases, leaving 10 bases not matched to a gene. The CDR3 region has the DNA TGTGCCTGGAGTCATCGGGACAGGCCCCGGTACGAGCAGTACTTC. This gives the protein CAWSHRDRPRYEQYF.

The CDR3 protein is CASGDREQFF. CDR3 in DNA: TGTGCCTCAGGGGACCGTGAGCAGTTCTTC. V usage is TRBV2 and J usage is TRBJ2-1; D may be TRBD1 (6 bases). Germline values: CDR1 SNHLY, CDR2 FYNNEI. The V gene lost 11 bases and the J gene lost 9 bases, with 11 bases spanning the gap. The CDR3 is made up of 10 amino acids. The variable domain in full, completed from reference TRBV2 and TRBJ2-1, reads EPEVTQTPSHQVTQMGQEVILRCVPISNHLYFYWYRQILGQKVEFLVSFYNNEISEKSEIFDDQFSVERPDGSNFTLKIRSTKLEDSAMYFCASGDREQFFGPGTRLTVL.

This sequence joins TRBV4-3 and TRBJ1-5; D is undetermined. Germline CDR1 is LGHNA and CDR2 is YSLEER. The CDR3 spans 14 residues. Trimming cost V 0 bases and J 9 bases, with 12 bases left between them. This CDR3 reads CASSQDQSRPPQHF. As DNA, the CDR3 is TGCGCCAGCAGCCAAGATCAAAGCCGTCCGCCCCAGCATTTT.

V is TRBV6-2 or TRBV6-3 and J is TRBJ1-5, with D uncertain. The CDR3 has 14 amino acids. Trimming cost V 3 bases and J 3 bases, with 9 bases left between them. Germline CDR1 and CDR2: MNHEY and SVGEGT. CDR3 in amino acids: CASSYRVNNQPQHF. In DNA, the CDR3 is TGTGCCAGCAGTTATAGGGTTAACAATCAGCCCCAGCATTTT.

V gene TRBV9 combines with J gene TRBJ2-1, with a possible D match to TRBD1 (5 bases). Germline CDR1 reads SGDLS; CDR2 reads YYNGEE. V was clipped by 4 bases and J by 3 bases, with 14 bases between them. The CDR3 contains 15 residues. The CDR3 spells CASSPIGDSYNEQFF. CDR3 in DNA: TGTGCCAGCAGCCCTATAGGCGACAGCTACAATGAGCAGTTCTTC.

This clone is a singleton in its sample. J is TRBJ2-7 and V is TRBV12-3 or TRBV12-4; TRBD1 agrees at 10 bases. The CDR3 contains 13 residues. With 6 bases clipped from V and 7 bases from J, the junction kept 6 bases outside the gene matches. The DNA of the CDR3 is TGTGCCAGCAGAGCGGGACAGGGGTTAGAGCAGTACTTC. It translates to CASRAGQGLEQYF.

The chain links TRBV9 to TRBJ2-1; TRBD2 aligns across 13 bases. From germline, CDR1 is SGDLS and CDR2 YYNGEE. J was trimmed by 7 bases and V by 5 bases; bases with no gene match: 9. The CDR3 sequence is 16 residues long. CDR3 coding DNA: TGTGCCAGCAGTGGACTAGCGGGAGCAGGCCAAAATGAGCAGTTCTTC. This encodes CASSGLAGAGQNEQFF.